This T cell receptor beta chain was documented in a study of blood T cell repertoires in COVID-19. Overall study: Sites in the United States, Italy and Spain provided acute and convalescent COVID-19 samples. In each case, the material was cDNA or gDNA derived from T cells, B-cell-depleted T cells, or PBMCs.

Original data processing: Quantification of nucleated cells was approximated via reference gene primer amplification. Sequencing was performed with immunoSEQ multiplex PCR; in TCRdb, only in-frame clones are kept and a portion is missing. Clone size and the V and J calls come from that table; the DNA yielded D and trimming. The sample yields about 140,000 clones, approximately 84% seen once. Per the germline V gene, CDR1 is MDHEN and CDR2 is SYDVKM. J lost 4 bases, V lost 6 bases, and 12 bases had no gene match. This CDR3 comprises 15 residues. The chain joins TRBV28 to TRBJ2-7; 7 nucleotides agree with TRBD2. The sample comprised peripheral blood. This TCR derives from a human donor in a cohort sampled during active COVID-19. The CDR3 DNA is TGTGCCAGCAGCTCATGGGAGGGGAAGGATTACGAGCAGTACTTC. This gives the protein CASSSWEGKDYEQYF.